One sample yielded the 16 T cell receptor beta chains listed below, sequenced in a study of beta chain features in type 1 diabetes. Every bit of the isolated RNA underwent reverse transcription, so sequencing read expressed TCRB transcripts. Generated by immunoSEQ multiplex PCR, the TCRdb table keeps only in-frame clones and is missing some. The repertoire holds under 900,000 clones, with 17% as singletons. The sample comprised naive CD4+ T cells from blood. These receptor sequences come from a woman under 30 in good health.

In nucleotides, the CDR3 is TGTGCCAGTAGCGGAATGAACACCGGGGAGCTGTTTTTT. Its translation: CASSGMNTGELFF. V usage is TRBV7-8 and J usage is TRBJ2-2, with D perhaps matching TRBD2 (6 bases). The CDR3 has 13 amino acids. The ends were cut back, 9 bases at V and 1 base at J, with 9 bases in the middle. From germline, CDR1 is SGHVS and CDR2 FQNEAQ.

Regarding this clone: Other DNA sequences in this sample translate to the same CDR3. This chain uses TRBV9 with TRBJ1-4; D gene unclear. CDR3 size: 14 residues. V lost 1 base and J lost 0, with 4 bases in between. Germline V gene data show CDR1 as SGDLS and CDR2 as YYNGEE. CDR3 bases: TGTGCCAGCAGCGTACAGGCAACTAATGAAAAACTGTTTTTT. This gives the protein CASSVQATNEKLFF. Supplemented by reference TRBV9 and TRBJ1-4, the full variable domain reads DSGVTQTPKHLITATGQRVTLRCSPRSGDLSVYWYQQSLDQGLQFLIQYYNGEERAKGNILERFSAQQFPDLHSELNLSSLELGDSALYFCASSVQATNEKLFFGSGTQLSVL.

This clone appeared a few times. Here the CDR3 DNA reads TGTGCCAGCAGTCCGCGTCCCCCATCGAGCTCCTACGAGCAGTACTTC. This gives the protein CASSPRPPSSSYEQYF. The genes are TRBV27 and TRBJ2-7; the D is unclear. Germline V gene lookup returns CDR1 MNHEY and CDR2 SMNVEV (reference sequence). With 5 bases removed from V and 0 bases from J, the gap between germline ends came to 17 bases. The CDR3 contains 16 residues.

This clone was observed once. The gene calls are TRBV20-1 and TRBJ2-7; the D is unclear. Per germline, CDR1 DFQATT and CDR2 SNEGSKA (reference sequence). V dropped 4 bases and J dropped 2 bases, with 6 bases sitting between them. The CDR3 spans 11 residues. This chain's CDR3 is CSAISAYEQYF. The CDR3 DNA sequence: TGCAGTGCTATCTCGGCCTACGAGCAGTACTTC.

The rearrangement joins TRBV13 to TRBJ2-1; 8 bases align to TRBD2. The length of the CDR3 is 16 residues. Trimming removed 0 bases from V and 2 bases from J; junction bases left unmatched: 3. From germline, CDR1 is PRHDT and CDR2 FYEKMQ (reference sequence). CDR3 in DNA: TGTGCCAGCAGCTTAGGCGCGGGAGGCACCTACAATGAGCAGTTCTTC. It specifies CASSLGAGGTYNEQFF.

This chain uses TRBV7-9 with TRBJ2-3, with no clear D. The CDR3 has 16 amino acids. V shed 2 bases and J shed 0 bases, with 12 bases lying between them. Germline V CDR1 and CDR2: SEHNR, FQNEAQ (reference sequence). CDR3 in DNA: TGTGCCAGCAGCTTATTCCTGCCAACTAGCACAGATACGCAGTATTTT. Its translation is CASSLFLPTSTDTQYF.

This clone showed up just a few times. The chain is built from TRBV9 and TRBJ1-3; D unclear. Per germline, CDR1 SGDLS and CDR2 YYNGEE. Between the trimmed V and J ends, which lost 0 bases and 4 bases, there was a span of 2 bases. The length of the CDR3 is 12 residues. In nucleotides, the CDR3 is TGTGCCAGCAGCGTAGAGGGAAACACCATATATTTT. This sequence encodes CASSVEGNTIYF.

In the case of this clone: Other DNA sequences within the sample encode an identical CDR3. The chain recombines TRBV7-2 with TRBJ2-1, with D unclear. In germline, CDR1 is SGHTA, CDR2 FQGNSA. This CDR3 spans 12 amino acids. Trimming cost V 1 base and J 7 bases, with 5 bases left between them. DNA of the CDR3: TGTGCCAGCAGCTTAGTAGGTAATGAGCAGTTCTTC. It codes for CASSLVGNEQFF. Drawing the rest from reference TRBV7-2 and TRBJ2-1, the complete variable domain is GAGVSQSPSNKVTEKGKDVELRCDPISGHTALYWYRQSLGQGLEFLIYFQGNSAPDKSGLPSDRFSAERTGGSVSTLTIQRTQQEDSAVYLCASSLVGNEQFFGPGTRLTVL.

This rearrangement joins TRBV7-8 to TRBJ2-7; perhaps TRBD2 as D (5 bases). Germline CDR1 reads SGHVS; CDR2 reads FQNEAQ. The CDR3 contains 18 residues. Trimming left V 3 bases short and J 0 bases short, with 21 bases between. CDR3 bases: TGTGCCAGCAGCTTTCTCCGGGTCCCCTTTCGGGGCTCCTACGAGCAGTACTTC. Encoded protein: CASSFLRVPFRGSYEQYF.

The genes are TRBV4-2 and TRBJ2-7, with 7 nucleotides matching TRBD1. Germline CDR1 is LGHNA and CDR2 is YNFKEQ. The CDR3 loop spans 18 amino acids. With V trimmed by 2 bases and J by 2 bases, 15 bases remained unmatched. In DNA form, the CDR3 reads TGTGCCAGCAGCCAAACCCTCCCGGGCTCAGGGGGACCCTACGAGCAGTACTTC. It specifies CASSQTLPGSGGPYEQYF.

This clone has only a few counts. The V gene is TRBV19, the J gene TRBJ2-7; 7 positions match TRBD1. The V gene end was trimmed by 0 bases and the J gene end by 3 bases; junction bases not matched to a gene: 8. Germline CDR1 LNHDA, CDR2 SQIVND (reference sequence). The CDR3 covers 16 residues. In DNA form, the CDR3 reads TGTGCCAGTAGTATAGACCTCGTCAGGGGGAACTACGAGCAGTACTTC. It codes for CASSIDLVRGNYEQYF.

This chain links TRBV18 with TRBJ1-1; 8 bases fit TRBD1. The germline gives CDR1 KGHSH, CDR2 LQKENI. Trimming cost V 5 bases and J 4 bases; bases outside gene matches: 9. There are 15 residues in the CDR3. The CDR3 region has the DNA TGTGCCAGCTCAACTACGGGACAGGCATCCACTGAAGCTTTCTTT. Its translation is CASSTTGQASTEAFF.

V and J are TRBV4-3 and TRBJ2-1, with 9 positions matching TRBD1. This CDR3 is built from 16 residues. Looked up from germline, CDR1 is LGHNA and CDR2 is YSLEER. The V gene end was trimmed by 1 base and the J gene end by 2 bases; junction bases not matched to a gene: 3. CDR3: CASSQGGTGPYNEQFF. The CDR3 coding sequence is TGCGCCAGCAGCCAAGGAGGGACAGGGCCCTACAATGAGCAGTTCTTC.

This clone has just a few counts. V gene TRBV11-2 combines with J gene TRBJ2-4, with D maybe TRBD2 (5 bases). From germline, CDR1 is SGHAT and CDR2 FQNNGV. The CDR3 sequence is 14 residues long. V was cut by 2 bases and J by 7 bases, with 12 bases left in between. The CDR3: CASSLWLARNIQYF. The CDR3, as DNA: TGTGCCAGCAGCTTATGGCTAGCTCGGAACATTCAGTACTTC. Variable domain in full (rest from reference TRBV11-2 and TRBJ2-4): EAGVAQSPRYKIIEKRQSVAFWCNPISGHATLYWYQQILGQGPKLLIQFQNNGVVDDSQLPKDRFSAERLKGVDSTLKIQPAKLEDSAVYLCASSLWLARNIQYFGAGTRLSVL.

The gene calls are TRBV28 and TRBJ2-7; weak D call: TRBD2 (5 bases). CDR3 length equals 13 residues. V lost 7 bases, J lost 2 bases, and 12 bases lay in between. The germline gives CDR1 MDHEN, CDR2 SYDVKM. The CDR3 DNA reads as TGTGCCAGCAACCCAGCGGATACCTACGAGCAGTACTTC. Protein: CASNPADTYEQYF.

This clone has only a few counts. The CDR3: CASSTPTGLSDTQYF. CDR3 DNA: TGCGCCAGCAGCACCCCGACAGGGTTGTCAGATACGCAGTATTTT. The chain is built from TRBV5-1 and TRBJ2-3; TRBD1 aligns across 7 bases. CDR1 is SGHRS, CDR2 YFSETQ, per germline. CDR3 length: 15 residues. With 4 bases clipped from V and 4 bases from J, the junction kept 9 bases outside the gene matches.